This TCR beta chain is drawn from a study of response to subunit inactivated influenza vaccine listed by TCRdb under 2018. As for the study more broadly: To follow how T cells responded to a trivalent subunit inactivated influenza vaccine, the researchers relied on deep quantitative profiling of the T cell receptor repertoire. Summary of the overall study and its limitations: The authors suggested that each seasonal influenza vaccination may recruit only a limited number of new T cells.

CDR1 and CDR2 are read off the germline V gene (reference sequence) as MNHNY and SVGAGI. From its cysteine to its phenylalanine, the CDR3 spans 13 amino acids. Only CDR3 DNA is held: 39 bases, read in frame from base 1. V is clipped by 7 bases and J by 7 bases, and the sequence between their germline boundaries is 14 bases long. The receptor library was made with RT-PCR. Reads for this sample came from an Illumina HiSeq 2500. Starting from the raw public reads, TCRdb applied fastp trimming at Q25, assembled clones with MiXCR and retained in-frame beta chains. Entries that share a CDR3 protein sequence are merged under the most common genes and DNA. The sample includes about 700,000 distinct CDR3 sequences, with approximately 15% observed a single time. The leading ten clones occupy 5.5% to 7% of the sample. A remark on this clonotype: Its cognate antigen has yet to be identified. No qualities accompany the bases; no much larger clone lies one base away.

Sequencing used PBMCs from blood, obtained 14 to 15 days before vaccination. The receptor was derived from a man aged 50 to 60 who received an inactivated influenza vaccine. Donor details come from another sample of the same person, matched by shared clones. The rearranged chain carries TRBV6-6 and TRBJ2-1; the D gene identity is not certain. The DNA is as follows: TGTGCCAGCACTAGGGAAGGATTTAATGAGCAGTTCTTC. It is translated as CASTREGFNEQFF.